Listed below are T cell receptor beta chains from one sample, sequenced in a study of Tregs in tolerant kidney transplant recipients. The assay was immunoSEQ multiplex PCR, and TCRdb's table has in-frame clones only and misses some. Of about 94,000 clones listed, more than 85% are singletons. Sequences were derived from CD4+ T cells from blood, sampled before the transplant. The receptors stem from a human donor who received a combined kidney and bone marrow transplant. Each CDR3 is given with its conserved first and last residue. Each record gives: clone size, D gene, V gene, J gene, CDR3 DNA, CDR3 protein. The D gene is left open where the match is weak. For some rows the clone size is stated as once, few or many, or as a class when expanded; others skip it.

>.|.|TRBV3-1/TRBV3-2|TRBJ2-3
TGTGCCAGCAGCCAATCGCTAGATTTT
CASSQSLDF
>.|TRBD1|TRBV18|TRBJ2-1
TGTGCCAGCTCACCCGACAGGGAAACCTACAATGAGCAGTTCTTC
CASSPDRETYNEQFF
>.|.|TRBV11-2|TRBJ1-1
TGTGCCAGCAGCTTATCTGGGCAGAGGGCGAACACTGAAGCTTTCTTT
CASSLSGQRANTEAFF
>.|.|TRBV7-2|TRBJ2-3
TGTGCCAGCAGCTTAGTCGGTTCGGATACGCAGTATTTT
CASSLVGSDTQYF
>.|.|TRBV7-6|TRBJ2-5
TGTGCCAGCAGCTTAGTCCTTGGTGGGGGGGCTGAGACCCAGTACTTC
CASSLVLGGGAETQYF
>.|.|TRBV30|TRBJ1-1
TGTGCCTGGAGTGTACTGTTAAGTTCTGGGGAGGGAACTTTCTTT
CAWSVLLSSGEGTFF
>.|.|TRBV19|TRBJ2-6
TGTGCCAGTAGTATCAGGGGCCTCTCTGGGGCCAACGTCCTGACTTTC
CASSIRGLSGANVLTF
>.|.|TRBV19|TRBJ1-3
TGTGCCAGTAGTATCTCCCCAGTTTTCTCTGGAAACACCATATATTTT
CASSISPVFSGNTIYF
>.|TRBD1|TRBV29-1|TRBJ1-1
TGCAGCGTTGGGACAGGGGTTTCGGACACTGAAGCTTTCTTT
CSVGTGVSDTEAFF
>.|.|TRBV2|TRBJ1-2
TGTGCCAGCAGCGCAGGACACCTCTATGGCTACACCTTC
CASSAGHLYGYTF
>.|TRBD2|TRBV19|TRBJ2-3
TGTGCCAGTAGACCGAGGGGACTAGCGGCAGATACGCAGTATTTT
CASRPRGLAADTQYF
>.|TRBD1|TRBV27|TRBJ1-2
TGTGCCAGCAGTGTTGGGACAGGGGTGGATATCTATGGCTACACCTTC
CASSVGTGVDIYGYTF
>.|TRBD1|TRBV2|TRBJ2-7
TGTGCCAGCATAGACAGGGGCTACTCCGAGCAGTACTTC
CASIDRGYSEQYF
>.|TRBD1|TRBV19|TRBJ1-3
TGTGCCAGTAGAACGACGGGACAGGGGCTTCTCTCTGGAAACACCATATATTTT
CASRTTGQGLLSGNTIYF
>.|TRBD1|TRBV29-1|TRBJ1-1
TGCAGCGTTGAAAGGACAGGTGAAGGGGAAGCTTTCTTT
CSVERTGEGEAFF
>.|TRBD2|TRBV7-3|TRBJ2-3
TGTGCCAGCAGCCCACTCGGGGGGGGCGCAGATACGCAGTATTTT
CASSPLGGGADTQYF
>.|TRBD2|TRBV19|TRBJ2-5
TGTGCCAGTAGTATAACTAGCGGCCAAGAGACCCAGTACTTC
CASSITSGQETQYF
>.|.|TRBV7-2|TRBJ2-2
TGTGCCAGCAGCCGACAGAGGAACACCGGGGAGCTGTTTTTT
CASSRQRNTGELFF
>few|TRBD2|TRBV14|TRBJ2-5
TGTGCCAGCAGCCCGACTAGCGGGGGTGGGGAGACCCAGTACTTC
CASSPTSGGGETQYF
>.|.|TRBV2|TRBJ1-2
TGTGCCAGCAGTCGAGGACACAACTATGGCTACACCTTC
CASSRGHNYGYTF
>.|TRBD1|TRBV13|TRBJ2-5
TGTGCCAGCAGCGTTCAGGGGGCAGGGGAGACCCAGTACTTC
CASSVQGAGETQYF
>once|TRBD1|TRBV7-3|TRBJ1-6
TGTGCCAGCAGCTCCTCGACAGGGGATAATTCACCCCTCCACTTT
CASSSSTGDNSPLHF
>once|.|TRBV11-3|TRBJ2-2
TGTGCCAGCAGCTATAGTAGTACCGGGGAGCTGTTTTTT
CASSYSSTGELFF
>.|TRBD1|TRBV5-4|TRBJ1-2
TGTGCCAGCAGCTTGGGAGGGACAGCTAACTATGGCTACACCTTC
CASSLGGTANYGYTF
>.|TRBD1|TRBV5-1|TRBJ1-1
TGCGCCAGCAGCTTGGTTACCCCGGGGTGGACGGCCGACAGGGGAAGGTCGGTTAGGACTGAAGCTTTCTTT
CASSLVTPGWTADRGRSVRTEAFF
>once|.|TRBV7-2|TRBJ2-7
TGTGCCAGCAGCTCCAAGGGAGGCTTGTCCTACGAGCAGTACTTC
CASSSKGGLSYEQYF
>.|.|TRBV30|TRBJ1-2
TGTGCCTGGACACGGACAGACAACTATGGCTACACCTTC
CAWTRTDNYGYTF
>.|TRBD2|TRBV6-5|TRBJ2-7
TGTGCCAGCAGCCGACTAGCGGGGTCCTACGAGCAGTACTTC
CASSRLAGSYEQYF
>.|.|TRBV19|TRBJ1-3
TGTGCCAGTAGTATAGATTGGGGGGGCTCAACTGGAAACACCATATATTTT
CASSIDWGGSTGNTIYF
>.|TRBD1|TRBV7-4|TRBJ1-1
TGTGCCAGCAGCTTTTTTCCGGGACAGGGTGTTATGCATGAAGCTTTCTTT
CASSFFPGQGVMHEAFF
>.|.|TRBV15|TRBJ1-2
TGTGCCACCAGCAGAGATCGGTATGGCTATGGCTACACCTTC
CATSRDRYGYGYTF
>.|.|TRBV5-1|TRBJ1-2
TGCGCCAGCAGCTTGGAGGGGGACTATGGCTACACCTTC
CASSLEGDYGYTF
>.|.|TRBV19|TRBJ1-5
TGTGCCAGTACCAAACAGGTCACTAGCGGGCCCCAGCATTTT
CASTKQVTSGPQHF
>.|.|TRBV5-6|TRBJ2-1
TGTGCCAGCAGCTTGACCCGGGCCGGGATACCGTTCTTC
CASSLTRAGIPFF
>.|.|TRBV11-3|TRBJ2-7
TGTGCCAGCAGTGGGGCCTTTCTGGGCGAGCAGTACTTC
CASSGAFLGEQYF
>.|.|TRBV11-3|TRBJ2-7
TGTGCCAGCGGCTCCGCTAGGAAATACGAGCAGTACTTC
CASGSARKYEQYF
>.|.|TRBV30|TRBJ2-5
TGTGCCTGGAGTGTAATAGAAGAGACCCAGTACTTC
CAWSVIEETQYF
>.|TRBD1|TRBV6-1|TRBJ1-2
TGTGCCAGCAGTGACCGGGACAGGGGGTGGTACACCTTC
CASSDRDRGWYTF
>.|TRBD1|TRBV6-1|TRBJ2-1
TGTGCCAGCAGTGCTTACTACCGGGACAGAGTCTCCTACAATGAGCAGTTCTTC
CASSAYYRDRVSYNEQFF
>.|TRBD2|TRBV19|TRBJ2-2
TGTGCCAGTAGTCCCCTAGCGGAGAACACCGGGGAGCTGTTTTTT
CASSPLAENTGELFF
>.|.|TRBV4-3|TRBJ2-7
TGCGCCAGCAGCCGAGGCCGAGCCTACGAGCAGTACTTC
CASSRGRAYEQYF
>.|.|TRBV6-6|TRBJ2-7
TGTGCCAGCAAAAAGTCCCCCATTGGTAGAGCCTACGAGCAGTACTTC
CASKKSPIGRAYEQYF
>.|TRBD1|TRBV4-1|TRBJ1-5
TGCGCCAGCAGCCAAGAAGCCCCGGCAGGGGGTAGCAATCAGCCCCAGCATTTT
CASSQEAPAGGSNQPQHF
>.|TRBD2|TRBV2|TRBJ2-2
TGTGCCAGCAGTGAAGAGGGACTAGCGGCATTGAACACCGGGGAGCTGTTTTTT
CASSEEGLAALNTGELFF
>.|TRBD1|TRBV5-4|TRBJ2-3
TGTGCCAGCAGCAACAGGGGAGAGGCAGATACGCAGTATTTT
CASSNRGEADTQYF
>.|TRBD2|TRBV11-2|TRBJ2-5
TGTGCCAGCAGCTCGACACCGGGACTAGCGGGTGGAAAGACCCAGTACTTC
CASSSTPGLAGGKTQYF
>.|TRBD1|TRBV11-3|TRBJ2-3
TGTGCCAGCAGCTCCCCGACAGGGCTCACAGATACGCAGTATTTT
CASSSPTGLTDTQYF
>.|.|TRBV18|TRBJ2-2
TGTGCCAGCTCACCTACAGGATCGTATATTGGCTCCCACACCGGGGAGCTGTTTTTT
CASSPTGSYIGSHTGELFF
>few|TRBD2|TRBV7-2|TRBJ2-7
TGTGCCAGCAGCCGTATAGCGGGGGTCGACGAGCAGTACTTC
CASSRIAGVDEQYF
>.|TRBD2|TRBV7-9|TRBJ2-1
TGTGCCAGCAGCCCTCTCAGCGGGAGGGCCTTCAGCTCCTACAATGAGCAGTTCTTC
CASSPLSGRAFSSYNEQFF
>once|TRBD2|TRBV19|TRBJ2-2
TGTGCCAGTAGGTCCGGGAGGTGGGGGACCGGGGAGCTGTTTTTT
CASRSGRWGTGELFF
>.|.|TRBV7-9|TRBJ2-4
TGTGCCAGCAGCTTATGGGCTAGCGCGGCCATTCAGTACTTC
CASSLWASAAIQYF